What follows are 20 T cell receptor beta chains derived from one specimen sequenced in a study of control samples from healthy donors and cancer patients. Profiled with immunoSEQ multiplex PCR; TCRdb holds only in-frame clones, not every one. Its table records roughly 190,000 clones. The source material was blood. The receptor source for this set is a woman in her twenties or thirties in good health.

This rearrangement joins TRBV15 to TRBJ1-2, with a possible D match to TRBD1 (6 bases). This CDR3 region has 15 residues. Trimming shortened V by 0 bases and J by 4 bases, and 12 bases separated the two germline ends. The germline V gene has CDR1 LNHNV and CDR2 YYDKDF (reference sequence). CDR3 sequence: CATSRDGGGGYGYTF. The CDR3 coding sequence is TGTGCCACCAGCAGAGATGGGGGCGGGGGCTATGGCTACACCTTC.

The rearrangement links TRBV7-9 to TRBJ1-6; D remains unclear. The V and J ends lost 0 bases and 0 bases respectively, with 12 bases between them. The CDR3 length is 18 residues. Per the germline V gene, CDR1 is SEHNR and CDR2 is FQNEAQ (reference sequence). The CDR3 protein is CASSLAPVWSSYNSPLHF. The CDR3 DNA reads TGTGCCAGCAGCTTAGCCCCAGTCTGGAGCTCCTATAATTCACCCCTCCACTTT. Full variable domain (missing parts from reference TRBV7-9 and TRBJ1-6): DTGVSQNPRHKITKRGQNVTFRCDPISEHNRLYWYRQTLGQGPEFLTYFQNEAQLEKSRLLSDRFSAERPKGSFSTLEIQRTEQGDSAMYLCASSLAPVWSSYNSPLHFGNGTRLTVT.

The chain employs TRBV19 and TRBJ1-1; D may be TRBD1 (6 bases). Germline V CDR1 and CDR2: LNHDA, SQIVND (reference sequence). V was clipped by 4 bases and J by 3 bases, with 15 bases between them. The CDR3 length is 15 residues. The CDR3 bases are TGTGCCAGTAGTACACCAGGGGCGTGGGACACTGAAGCTTTCTTT. It is translated as CASSTPGAWDTEAFF.

The V and J genes are TRBV19 and TRBJ1-2; D perhaps matches TRBD1 (6 bases). Trimming removed 7 bases at V and 0 bases at J, with 9 bases between. The CDR3 contains 13 residues. Germline V gives CDR1 LNHDA, CDR2 SQIVND (reference sequence). The CDR3 DNA follows: TGTGCCAGTACGGACAGTCCTAACTATGGCTACACCTTC. It is translated as CASTDSPNYGYTF.

This chain joins TRBV10-3 and TRBJ2-3; D might be TRBD2 (6 bases). Trimming pared 7 bases from V and 3 bases from J, leaving 8 bases between. This CDR3 spans 12 amino acids. Per germline, CDR1 ENHRY and CDR2 SYGVKD. DNA for the CDR3: TGTGCCATCAACGGGGGAACAGATACGCAGTATTTT. This sequence encodes CAINGGTDTQYF.

The rearrangement links TRBV7-2 to TRBJ2-2; unclear D gene. Germline assignment: CDR1 SGHTA and CDR2 FQGNSA. The CDR3 has 15 amino acids. V lost 4 bases and J 8 bases, leaving 17 bases between the germline ends. CDR3: CASSYPTTVGGELFF. The CDR3 DNA reads as TGTGCCAGCAGCTACCCGACCACCGTCGGGGGGGAGCTGTTTTTT.

The V and J genes are TRBV19 and TRBJ1-6; 8 bases map to TRBD1. V lost 3 bases, J lost 9 bases, and 7 bases stayed unmatched. This CDR3 is built from 15 residues. Germline V gene lookup returns CDR1 LNHDA and CDR2 SQIVND (reference sequence). The CDR3 loop reads CASSIRQGISSPLHF. DNA for the CDR3: TGTGCCAGTAGTATCAGACAGGGGATCTCTTCACCCCTCCACTTT.

This chain links TRBV5-4 with TRBJ2-1; 8 bases map to TRBD1. Germline CDR1 SGHNT, CDR2 YYREEE (reference sequence). V shed 0 bases and J 3 bases; nucleotides not matched to a gene: 2. The CDR3 has 15 residues. CDR3 region: CASSLVGTGYNEQFF. DNA of the CDR3: TGTGCCAGCAGCTTGGTAGGGACAGGCTACAATGAGCAGTTCTTC.

This CDR3 is CAIRKQGNTEAFF. In nucleotides, the CDR3 is TGTGCCATCAGGAAACAGGGAAACACTGAAGCTTTCTTT. The chain joins TRBV10-3 to TRBJ1-1, with a possible D match to TRBD1 (6 bases). Trimming took off 6 bases at V and 2 bases at J, with 10 bases between the two ends. Per the germline V gene, CDR1 is ENHRY and CDR2 is SYGVKD. The CDR3 sequence is 13 residues long.

The V and J genes are TRBV5-4 and TRBJ1-1; a weak D match, TRBD1 (6 bases). This CDR3 has 14 residues. The germline V gene has CDR1 SGHNT and CDR2 YYREEE (reference sequence). Trimming cost V 7 bases and J 0 bases, with 13 bases left between them. For the CDR3, the DNA is TGTGCCAGCTGGCTGGGGGGCATGAACACTGAAGCTTTCTTT. This encodes CASWLGGMNTEAFF.

The chain uses TRBV6-5 and TRBJ2-6; D perhaps matches TRBD1 (5 bases). This CDR3 region has 16 residues. CDR1 is MNHEY, CDR2 SVGAGI, per germline. The germline V and J ends were trimmed by 2 bases and 1 base, with 9 bases remaining between them. The CDR3 DNA is TGTGCCAGCAGTTACGCCCAGGGTTCTGGGGCCAACGTCCTGACTTTC. This translates into CASSYAQGSGANVLTF.

CDR3 residues: CASSYSKRGQVYYEQYF. CDR3 sequence (DNA): TGTGCCAGCAGTTACTCGAAGCGGGGACAGGTTTACTACGAGCAGTACTTC. The V and J genes are TRBV6-2 or TRBV6-3 and TRBJ2-7; the D gene is possibly TRBD1 (8 bases). The ends were cut back, 0 bases at V and 3 bases at J, with 18 bases in the middle. The CDR3 is 17 residues long. Germline CDR1 reads MNHEY; CDR2 reads SVGEGT.

The chain uses TRBV28 and TRBJ2-1; TRBD2 might be the D (5 bases). CDR1 is MDHEN and CDR2 is SYDVKM in the germline V gene. This CDR3 comprises 11 residues. V lost 5 bases, J lost 15 bases, and 14 bases lay in between. This chain's CDR3 is CASSTGLTRFF. The CDR3 region has the DNA TGTGCCAGCAGTACCGGACTGACGAGGTTCTTC.

V is TRBV4-1 and J is TRBJ1-2; 10 bases agree with TRBD1. This CDR3 region has 15 residues. Trimming took 1 base from V and 3 from J; bases not matched to a gene: 2. CDR1 MGHRA and CDR2 YSYEKL come from the germline V gene. The CDR3 DNA sequence: TGCGCCAGCAGCCAAGGAGGGACAGGGGACTATGGCTACACCTTC. Translating gives CASSQGGTGDYGYTF.

CDR3 nucleotide sequence: TGCAGTGCTAGTACGGGGTTTAGCAATCAGCCCCAGCATTTT. Protein product: CSASTGFSNQPQHF. The J gene is TRBJ1-5, the V gene TRBV20-1; D ambiguous. The V end lost 3 bases, the J end lost 0 bases, and 9 bases lay between the germline ends. Germline V gene data show CDR1 as DFQATT and CDR2 as SNEGSKA (reference sequence). The CDR3 extends over 14 amino acids.

For this clone: An end of the junction does not agree with germline; a read error may underlie this. V usage is TRBV12-3 or TRBV12-4 and J usage is TRBJ1-3; D not resolved. The CDR3 covers 12 residues. CDR3 in amino acids: CASSSDQFIPLF. For the CDR3, the DNA is TGTGCCAGCAGCTCTGACCAGTTCATTCCCCTTTTT.

CDR3 DNA: TGTGCCAGCAGCTTCGTAGGGCCCTCCTACGAGCAGTACTTC. Amino acids: CASSFVGPSYEQYF. The chain carries TRBV7-2 and TRBJ2-7; D remains unclear. This CDR3 region has 14 residues. CDR1 is SGHTA and CDR2 is FQGNSA in the germline V gene. V lost 3 bases, J lost 0 bases, and 9 bases lay in between.

The chain combines TRBV3-1 (or the pseudogene TRBV3-2) with TRBJ2-2; D is unresolved. The CDR3 runs 12 residues. V shed 4 bases and J shed 1 base, with 1 base lying between them. The V gene's germline CDR1 is LGHDT and CDR2 YNNKEL (reference sequence). DNA of the CDR3: TGTGCCAGCAGCCGGAACACCGGGGAGCTGTTTTTT. It encodes CASSRNTGELFF.

V and J are TRBV6-5 and TRBJ1-1, with TRBD1 identical over 8 bases. V shed 4 bases, J shed 1 base, and the junction held 5 bases outside the gene matches. The CDR3 consists of 15 residues. Germline CDR1 is MNHEY and CDR2 is SVGAGI. CDR3 DNA: TGTGCCAGCAGTTCCTTAGGACAGGGGAACACTGAAGCTTTCTTT. This gives the protein CASSSLGQGNTEAFF.

The chain is built from TRBV11-2 and TRBJ2-5; D is ambiguous. The CDR3 loop spans 15 amino acids. Germline V gene lookup returns CDR1 SGHAT and CDR2 FQNNGV. Trimming took off 0 bases at V and 1 base at J, with 9 bases between the two ends. CDR3: CASSLERSTQETQYF. As DNA, the CDR3 is TGTGCCAGCAGCTTAGAGCGGAGCACCCAAGAGACCCAGTACTTC.